The 11 T cell receptor beta chains below were found in one sample sequenced in a study of technical replicates of blood from a few donors. Clones were read by immunoSEQ multiplex PCR, and TCRdb kept only the in-frame ones, dropping some. The profile covers around 73,000 clones, with 90% to 95% appearing a single time and 4.5% to 5% taken by the ten largest. Sequenced: PBMCs. All receptors come from a human donor in good health. Some clones in this sample may be carry-over from other donors' samples.

This chain joins TRBV27 and TRBJ1-3; the D is unclear. The CDR3 is 15 residues long. Germline V gene sequence: CDR1 MNHEY, CDR2 SMNVEV (reference sequence). Between the trimmed V and J ends, which lost 2 bases and 8 bases, there was a span of 16 bases. CDR3 DNA sequence: TGTGCCAGCAGTTTAAGCGGGAGGGCAAGTGACACCATATATTTT. Residues: CASSLSGRASDTIYF.

This chain links TRBV21-1 with TRBJ1-4; TRBD1, the table's D call, lacks a check against the DNA. TRBV21-1 is classified as a pseudogene. The CDR3 has 18 residues. CDR3 nucleotides: TGTGCCAGCAGCAAAGGGGGCAGGGGGCCCCGTTTGTTAGAAAAACTGTTTTTT. Protein sequence: CASSKGGRGPRLLEKLFF.

The CDR3 bases are TGTGCCAGTAGTAAACCGGGACAGTCCATCTCTGGGGCCAACGTCCTGACTTTC. This codes for CASSKPGQSISGANVLTF. The gene calls are TRBV19 and TRBJ2-6; TRBD1 matches 7 bases. The germline CDR1 and CDR2 sequences are LNHDA and SQIVND (reference sequence). The CDR3 is 18 amino acids. Trimming removed 4 bases from V and 0 bases from J; junction bases left unmatched: 9.

V gene TRBV30 combines with J gene TRBJ2-1; no firm D call. The CDR3 runs to 11 residues. V lost 1 base to trimming and J lost 10 bases, with 8 bases between them. Germline V gene data show CDR1 as GTSNPN and CDR2 as SVGIG (reference sequence). CDR3 amino acids: CAWSEAKEQFF. In nucleotides, the CDR3 is TGTGCCTGGAGTGAAGCAAAAGAGCAGTTCTTC.

The V gene is TRBV5-1, the J gene TRBJ2-3; D call uncertain. V was pared by 0 bases and J by 4 bases, with 9 bases between. CDR1 SGHRS and CDR2 YFSETQ come from the germline V gene. The CDR3 has 14 amino acids. CDR3 amino acids: CASSLAAVSDTQYF. The CDR3 region has the DNA TGCGCCAGCAGCTTGGCCGCGGTGTCAGATACGCAGTATTTT.

The rearrangement joins TRBV9 to TRBJ1-3; D uncertain. In germline, CDR1 is SGDLS, CDR2 YYNGEE. The V gene lost 4 bases and the J gene lost 3 bases, with 14 bases spanning the gap. The CDR3 has 15 amino acids. The chain's CDR3 is CASSTDGFGGNTIYF. The CDR3 bases are TGTGCCAGCAGCACAGATGGGTTTGGTGGAAACACCATATATTTT.

The rearrangement uses TRBV7-6 and TRBJ1-1; TRBD1 aligns across 8 bases. This CDR3 contains 14 residues. Germline CDR1 SGHVS, CDR2 FNYEAQ. Losses at the gene ends were 4 bases for V and 5 bases for J; bases not matched to a gene: 6. DNA of the CDR3: TGTGCCAGCAGCTCTGGACAGGGTATTACTGAAGCTTTCTTT. Translated, it gives CASSSGQGITEAFF.

The chain carries TRBV18 and TRBJ2-1, with 9 bases lining up with TRBD1. The germline CDR1 and CDR2 sequences are KGHSH and LQKENI. V gave up 0 bases and J gave up 4 bases; unmatched junction bases: 7. The CDR3 covers 17 residues. The CDR3 spells CASSPPGTGSNYNEQFF. The CDR3 DNA follows: TGTGCCAGCTCACCACCTGGGACAGGGTCGAATTACAATGAGCAGTTCTTC.

The chain has TRBV2 and TRBJ2-1; TRBD2 aligns across 8 bases. V lost 5 bases to trimming and J lost 8 bases; unmatched junction nucleotides: 14. Germline lookup yields CDR1 SNHLY and CDR2 FYNNEI. This CDR3 has 16 residues. The DNA of the CDR3 is TGTGCCAGCAGTTGGGGTTGGAGTAGCGGGGCTGATGAGCAGTTCTTC. This translates into CASSWGWSSGADEQFF.

This clone was picked up one time. The rearrangement links TRBV5-5 to TRBJ1-6; D is undetermined. CDR1 is SGHKS and CDR2 is YYEKEE in the germline V gene (reference sequence). V lost 4 bases, J lost 5 bases, and 10 bases lay in between. The CDR3 contains 14 residues. The CDR3: CASSPGPNNSPLHF. The CDR3 region has the DNA TGTGCCAGCAGCCCGGGTCCTAATAATTCACCCCTCCACTTT.

The J gene is TRBJ1-1, the V gene TRBV7-9; D is perhaps TRBD1 (6 bases). Germline CDR1 reads SEHNR; CDR2 reads FQNEAQ (reference sequence). The ends were cut back, 5 bases at V and 5 bases at J, with 15 bases in the middle. The CDR3 has 14 residues. Here the CDR3 reads CASSRGLGATEAFF. The CDR3 DNA sequence: TGTGCCAGCAGCCGAGGGTTGGGGGCAACTGAAGCTTTCTTT.